The 10 T cell receptor beta chains below all came from one sample that was sequenced in a study of T cell responses to AZD1222 COVID-19 vaccine. TCRdb's table, derived via immunoSEQ multiplex PCR, lists solely in-frame clones and lacks some. The sample carries about 99,000 clones, 90% to 95% recorded once. The sample here was peripheral blood, taken on day 0 of AZD1222 vaccination. Receptors were obtained from an adult in good health.

V usage is TRBV19 and J usage is TRBJ1-5, with TRBD1 identical over 11 bases. V was clipped by 2 bases and J by 4 bases; unmatched bases: 13. This CDR3 is built from 19 residues. Germline CDR1 is LNHDA and CDR2 is SQIVND (reference sequence). The CDR3, as DNA: TGTGCCAGTAGTATACTCAGTGGGACAGGGGGGATTGGAAATCAGCCCCAGCATTTT. This encodes CASSILSGTGGIGNQPQHF.

The genes are TRBV5-5 and TRBJ1-1; 7 positions agree with TRBD1. The CDR3 has 15 residues. V lost 5 bases to trimming and J lost 1 base; unmatched junction nucleotides: 8. CDR1 is SGHKS and CDR2 is YYEKEE in the germline V gene (reference sequence). The CDR3 DNA follows: TGTGCCAGCAGGCCGGACAGGTTTGAGAACACTGAAGCTTTCTTT. It translates to CASRPDRFENTEAFF.

The chain carries TRBV5-1 and TRBJ2-5, with 8 positions matching TRBD1. The junction had 6 bases not matched to a gene; V was cut back by 7 bases and J by 4 bases. The germline V gene has CDR1 SGHRS and CDR2 YFSETQ. The CDR3 is 13 amino acids. CDR3: CASYQTGVETQYF. The DNA for the CDR3 is TGCGCCAGCTATCAGACAGGGGTAGAGACCCAGTACTTC.

The rearrangement joins TRBV4-2 to TRBJ2-1; D remains unclear. Germline lookup yields CDR1 LGHNA and CDR2 YNFKEQ. This CDR3 is 13 amino acids long. The V end was cut by 3 bases, the J end by 7 bases, with 10 bases between. The CDR3 loop is CASSQGILNEQFF. DNA of the CDR3: TGTGCCAGCAGCCAGGGAATCCTAAATGAGCAGTTCTTC.

V gene TRBV6-5 combines with J gene TRBJ2-5; no reliable D call. Germline V gene data show CDR1 as MNHEY and CDR2 as SVGAGI. This CDR3 comprises 14 residues. The V end was cut by 2 bases, the J end by 1 base, with 8 bases between. The CDR3 nucleotides are TGTGCCAGCAGTTACACGACAAGCCAAGAGACCCAGTACTTC. Its translation: CASSYTTSQETQYF.

The CDR3 nucleotides are TGCGCCAGCAGCCAAGAAAGATTTGGGGGCAATGAGCAGTTCTTC. It specifies CASSQERFGGNEQFF. V gene TRBV4-3 combines with J gene TRBJ2-1; D might be TRBD1 or TRBD2, each matching 5 bases. Trimming took off 0 bases at V and 6 bases at J, with 12 bases between the two ends. This CDR3 is 15 amino acids long. CDR1 is LGHNA and CDR2 is YSLEER in the germline V gene.

The chain is built from TRBV11-2 and TRBJ1-6, with D tentatively TRBD1 (5 bases). V lost 0 bases, J lost 9 bases, and 9 bases lay in between. The CDR3 sequence is 14 residues long. Germline V gene data show CDR1 as SGHAT and CDR2 as FQNNGV. The CDR3 sequence: CASSLDRESSPLHF. The CDR3 DNA sequence: TGTGCCAGCAGCTTAGACAGGGAAAGTTCACCCCTCCACTTT. Complete variable domain (other parts from reference TRBV11-2 and TRBJ1-6): EAGVAQSPRYKIIEKRQSVAFWCNPISGHATLYWYQQILGQGPKLLIQFQNNGVVDDSQLPKDRFSAERLKGVDSTLKIQPAKLEDSAVYLCASSLDRESSPLHFGNGTRLTVT.

This clone showed up just once. The chain carries TRBV5-1 and TRBJ1-4; D is possibly TRBD1 (5 bases). Germline CDR1 is SGHRS and CDR2 is YFSETQ. Trimming took off 5 bases at V and 7 bases at J, with 21 bases between the two ends. The CDR3 covers 16 residues. Here the CDR3 reads CASRTRSGDPGEKLFF. The CDR3 DNA reads TGCGCCAGCAGAACCAGGTCGGGGGACCCGGGTGAAAAACTGTTTTTT.

The V call is TRBV3-1 (or the pseudogene TRBV3-2), the J call TRBJ2-5, with 11 nucleotides matching TRBD2. The CDR3 is made up of 15 amino acids. Per the germline V gene, CDR1 is LGHDT and CDR2 is YNNKEL (reference sequence). V trimming: 0 bases; J trimming: 4 bases; junction bases outside the gene matches: 1. CDR3 DNA: TGTGCCAGCAGCCAAGATAGCGGGGGGGCAGAGACCCAGTACTTC. It specifies CASSQDSGGAETQYF.

The rearrangement uses TRBV7-9 and TRBJ1-5; 8 bases are a match to TRBD1. From germline, CDR1 is SEHNR and CDR2 FQNEAQ (reference sequence). Trimming removed 5 bases from V and 4 bases from J; junction bases left unmatched: 4. This CDR3 contains 14 residues. This CDR3 reads CASSRQGNNQPQHF. As DNA, the CDR3 is TGTGCCAGCAGCCGACAGGGGAATAATCAGCCCCAGCATTTT.